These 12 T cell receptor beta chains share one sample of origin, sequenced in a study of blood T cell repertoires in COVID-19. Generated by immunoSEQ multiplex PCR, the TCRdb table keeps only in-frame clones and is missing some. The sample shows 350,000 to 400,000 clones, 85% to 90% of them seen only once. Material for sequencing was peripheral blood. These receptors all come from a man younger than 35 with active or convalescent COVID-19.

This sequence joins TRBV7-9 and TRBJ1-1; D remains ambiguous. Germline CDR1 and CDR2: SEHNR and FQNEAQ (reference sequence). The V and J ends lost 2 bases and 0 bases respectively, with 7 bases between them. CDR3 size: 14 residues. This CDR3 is CASSLIQLNTEAFF. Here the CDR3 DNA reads TGTGCCAGCAGCTTAATACAGCTGAACACTGAAGCTTTCTTT.

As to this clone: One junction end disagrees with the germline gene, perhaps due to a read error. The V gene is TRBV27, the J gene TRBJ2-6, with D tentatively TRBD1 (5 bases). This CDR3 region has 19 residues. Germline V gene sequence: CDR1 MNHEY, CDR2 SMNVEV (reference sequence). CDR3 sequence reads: CASSLVYRRSRSGANVLTF. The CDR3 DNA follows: TGTGCCAGCAGTTTAGTTTACAGGCGGTCGCGGTCTGGGGCCAACGTGCTGACTTTC.

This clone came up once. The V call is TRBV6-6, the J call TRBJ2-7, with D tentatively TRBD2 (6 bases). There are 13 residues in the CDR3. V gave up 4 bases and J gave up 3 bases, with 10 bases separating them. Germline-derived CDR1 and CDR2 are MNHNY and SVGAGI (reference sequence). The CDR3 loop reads CASSSRRVYEQYF. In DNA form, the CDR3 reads TGTGCCAGCAGTTCCCGGAGGGTCTACGAGCAGTACTTC.

The CDR3 protein is CASSLGSGGEKLFF. The DNA for the CDR3 is TGTGCCAGCAGTTTAGGAAGCGGGGGGGAAAAACTGTTTTTT. The chain links TRBV28 to TRBJ1-4; D is possibly TRBD1 (5 bases). The CDR3 length is 14 residues. Germline V lookup: CDR1 MDHEN, CDR2 SYDVKM. V was cut by 2 bases and J by 8 bases, with 12 bases left in between. Using reference TRBV28 and TRBJ1-4 for the parts outside the CDR3, the full variable domain is DVKVTQSSRYLVKRTGEKVFLECVQDMDHENMFWYRQDPGLGLRLIYFSYDVKMKEKGDIPEGYSVSREKKERFSLILESASTNQTSMYLCASSLGSGGEKLFFGSGTQLSVL.

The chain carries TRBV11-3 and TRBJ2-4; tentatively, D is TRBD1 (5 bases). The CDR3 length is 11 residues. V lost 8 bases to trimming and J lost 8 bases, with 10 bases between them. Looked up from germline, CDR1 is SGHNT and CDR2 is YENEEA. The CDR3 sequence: CASGIGDIQYF. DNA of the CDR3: TGTGCCAGCGGTATAGGGGACATTCAGTACTTC.

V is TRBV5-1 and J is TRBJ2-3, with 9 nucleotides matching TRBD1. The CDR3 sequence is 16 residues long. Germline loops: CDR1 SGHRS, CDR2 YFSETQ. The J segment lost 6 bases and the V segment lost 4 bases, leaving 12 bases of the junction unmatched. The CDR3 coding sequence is TGCGCCAGCAGCATCCGATGGACAGGGGAGGCGGATACGCAGTATTTT. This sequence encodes CASSIRWTGEADTQYF. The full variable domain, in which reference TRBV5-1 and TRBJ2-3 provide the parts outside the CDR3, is KAGVTQTPRYLIKTRGQQVTLSCSPISGHRSVSWYQQTPGQGLQFLFEYFSETQRNKGNFPGRFSGRQFSNSRSEMNVSTLELGDSALYLCASSIRWTGEADTQYFGPGTRLTVL.

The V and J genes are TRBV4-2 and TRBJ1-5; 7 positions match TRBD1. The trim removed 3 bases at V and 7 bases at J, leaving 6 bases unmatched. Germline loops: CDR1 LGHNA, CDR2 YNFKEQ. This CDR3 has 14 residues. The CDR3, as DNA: TGTGCCAGCAGCCACTCTGGACAGGACCAGCCCCAGCATTTT. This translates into CASSHSGQDQPQHF.

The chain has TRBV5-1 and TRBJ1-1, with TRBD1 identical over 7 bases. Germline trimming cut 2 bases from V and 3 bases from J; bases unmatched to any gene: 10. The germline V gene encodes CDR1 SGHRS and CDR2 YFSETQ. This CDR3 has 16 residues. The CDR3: CASSLQGLGVDTEAFF. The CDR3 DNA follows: TGCGCCAGCAGCTTACAGGGGCTTGGCGTGGACACTGAAGCTTTCTTT. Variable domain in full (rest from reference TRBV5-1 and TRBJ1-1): KAGVTQTPRYLIKTRGQQVTLSCSPISGHRSVSWYQQTPGQGLQFLFEYFSETQRNKGNFPGRFSGRQFSNSRSEMNVSTLELGDSALYLCASSLQGLGVDTEAFFGQGTRLTVV.

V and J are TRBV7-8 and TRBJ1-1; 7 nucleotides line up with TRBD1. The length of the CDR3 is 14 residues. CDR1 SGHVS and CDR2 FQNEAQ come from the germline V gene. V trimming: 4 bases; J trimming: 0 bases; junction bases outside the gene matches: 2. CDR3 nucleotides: TGTGCCAGCAGCTGGGGACAGATGAACACTGAAGCTTTCTTT. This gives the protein CASSWGQMNTEAFF.

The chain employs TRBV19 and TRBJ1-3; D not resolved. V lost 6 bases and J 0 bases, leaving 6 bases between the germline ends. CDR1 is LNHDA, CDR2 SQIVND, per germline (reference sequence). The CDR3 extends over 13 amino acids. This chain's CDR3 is CASRLASGNTIYF. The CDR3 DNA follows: TGTGCCAGTAGACTTGCCTCTGGAAACACCATATATTTT.

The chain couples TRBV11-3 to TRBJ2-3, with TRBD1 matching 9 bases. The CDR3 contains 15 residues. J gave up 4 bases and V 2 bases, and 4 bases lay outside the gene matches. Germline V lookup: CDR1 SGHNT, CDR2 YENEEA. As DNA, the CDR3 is TGTGCCAGCAGCTTAAAAACAGGGGGCCCAGATACGCAGTATTTT. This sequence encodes CASSLKTGGPDTQYF.

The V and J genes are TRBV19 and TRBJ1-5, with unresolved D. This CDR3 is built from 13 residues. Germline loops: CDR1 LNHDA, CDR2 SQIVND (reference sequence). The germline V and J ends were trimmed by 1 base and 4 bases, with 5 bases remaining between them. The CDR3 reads CASSIAQNQPQHF. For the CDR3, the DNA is TGTGCCAGTAGTATAGCACAGAATCAGCCCCAGCATTTT.